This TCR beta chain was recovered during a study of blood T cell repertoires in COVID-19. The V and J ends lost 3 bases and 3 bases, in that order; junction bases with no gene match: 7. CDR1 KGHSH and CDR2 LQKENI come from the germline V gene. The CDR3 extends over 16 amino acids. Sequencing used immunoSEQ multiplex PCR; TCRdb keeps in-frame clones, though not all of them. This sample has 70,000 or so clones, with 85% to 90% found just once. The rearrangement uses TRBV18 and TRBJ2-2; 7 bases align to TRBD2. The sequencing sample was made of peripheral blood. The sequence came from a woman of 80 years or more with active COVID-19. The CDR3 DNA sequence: TGTGCCAGCTCACCGAATAGACTAGCAGACACCGGGGAGCTGTTTTTT. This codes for CASSPNRLADTGELFF.